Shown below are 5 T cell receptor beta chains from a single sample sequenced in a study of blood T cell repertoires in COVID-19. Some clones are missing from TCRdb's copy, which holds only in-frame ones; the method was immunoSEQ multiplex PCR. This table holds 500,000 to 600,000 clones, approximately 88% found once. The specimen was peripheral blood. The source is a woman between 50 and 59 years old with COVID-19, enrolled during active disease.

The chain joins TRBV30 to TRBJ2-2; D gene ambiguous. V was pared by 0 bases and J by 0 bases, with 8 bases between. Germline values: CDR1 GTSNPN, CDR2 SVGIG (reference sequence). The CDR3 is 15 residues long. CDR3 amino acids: CAWSVMGTNTGELFF. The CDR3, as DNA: TGTGCCTGGAGTGTAATGGGCACGAACACCGGGGAGCTGTTTTTT.

CDR3 nucleotides: TGCGCCAGCAGCTTGGGTTTGCGGGAAAGGGCCGGGGAGCTGTTTTTT. It translates to CASSLGLRERAGELFF. The chain is built from TRBV5-1 and TRBJ2-2; D is perhaps TRBD2 (6 bases). This CDR3 is 16 amino acids long. CDR1 SGHRS and CDR2 YFSETQ come from the germline V gene. V lost 0 bases to trimming and J lost 6 bases, with 15 bases between them.

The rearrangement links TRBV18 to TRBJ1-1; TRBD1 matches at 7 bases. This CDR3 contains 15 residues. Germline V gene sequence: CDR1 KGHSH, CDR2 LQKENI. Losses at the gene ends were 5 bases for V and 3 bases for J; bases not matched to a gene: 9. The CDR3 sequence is CASSTTGSQDTEAFF. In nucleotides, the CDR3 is TGTGCCAGCTCAACGACAGGGAGTCAGGACACTGAAGCTTTCTTT.

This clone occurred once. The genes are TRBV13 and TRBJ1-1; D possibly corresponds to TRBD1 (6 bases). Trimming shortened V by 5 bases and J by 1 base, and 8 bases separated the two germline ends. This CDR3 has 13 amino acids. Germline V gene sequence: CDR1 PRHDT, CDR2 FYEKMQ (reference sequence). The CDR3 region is CASSPGENTEAFF. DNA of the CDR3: TGTGCCAGCAGCCCAGGGGAGAACACTGAAGCTTTCTTT.

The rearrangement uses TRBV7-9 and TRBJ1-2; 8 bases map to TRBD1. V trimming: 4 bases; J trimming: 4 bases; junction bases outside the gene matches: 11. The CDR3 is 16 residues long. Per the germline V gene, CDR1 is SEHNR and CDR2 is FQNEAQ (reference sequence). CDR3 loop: CASSSTGTGSSYGYTF. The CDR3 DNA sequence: TGTGCCAGCAGCTCAACCGGGACAGGCAGTAGCTATGGCTACACCTTC.